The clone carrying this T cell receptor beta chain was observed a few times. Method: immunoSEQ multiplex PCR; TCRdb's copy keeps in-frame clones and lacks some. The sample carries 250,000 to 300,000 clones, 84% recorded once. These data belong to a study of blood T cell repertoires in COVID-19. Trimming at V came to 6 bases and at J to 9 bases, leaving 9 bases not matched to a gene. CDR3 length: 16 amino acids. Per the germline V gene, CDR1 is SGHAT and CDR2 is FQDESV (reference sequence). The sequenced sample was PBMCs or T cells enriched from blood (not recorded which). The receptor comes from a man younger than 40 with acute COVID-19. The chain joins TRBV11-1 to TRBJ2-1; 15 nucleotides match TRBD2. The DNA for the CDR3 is TGTGCCAGCAGACCTACAGGGACTAGCGGGAGGACTGAGCAGTTCTTC. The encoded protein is CASRPTGTSGRTEQFF.